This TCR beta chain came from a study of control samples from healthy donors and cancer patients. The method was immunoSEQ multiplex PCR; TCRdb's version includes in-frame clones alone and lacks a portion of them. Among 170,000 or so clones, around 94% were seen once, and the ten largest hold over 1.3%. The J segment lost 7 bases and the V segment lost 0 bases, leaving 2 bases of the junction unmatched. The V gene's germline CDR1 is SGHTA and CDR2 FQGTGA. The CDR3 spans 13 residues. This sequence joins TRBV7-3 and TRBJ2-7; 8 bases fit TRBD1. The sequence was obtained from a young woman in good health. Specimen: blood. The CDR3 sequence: CASSLTRGREQYF. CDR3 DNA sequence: TGTGCCAGCAGCTTAACCAGGGGGCGGGAGCAGTACTTC.